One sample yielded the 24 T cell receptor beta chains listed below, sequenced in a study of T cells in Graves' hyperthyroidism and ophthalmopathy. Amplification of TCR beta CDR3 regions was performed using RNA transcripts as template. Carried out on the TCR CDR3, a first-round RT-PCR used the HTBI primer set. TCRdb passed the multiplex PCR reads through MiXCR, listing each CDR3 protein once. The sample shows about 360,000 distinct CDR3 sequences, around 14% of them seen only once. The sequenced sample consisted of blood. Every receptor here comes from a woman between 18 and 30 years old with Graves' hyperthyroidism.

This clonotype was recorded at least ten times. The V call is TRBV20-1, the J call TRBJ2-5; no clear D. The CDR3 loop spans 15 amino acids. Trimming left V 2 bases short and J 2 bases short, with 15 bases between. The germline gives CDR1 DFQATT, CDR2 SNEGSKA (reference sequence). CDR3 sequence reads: CSARSPGEAQETQYF. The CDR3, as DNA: TGCAGTGCTAGATCTCCCGGCGAAGCTCAAGAGACCCAGTACTTC.

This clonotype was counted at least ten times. The CDR3 here is CASSDPSGANVLTF. Written as DNA, the CDR3 is TGCGCCAGTTCGGATCCCTCTGGGGCCAACGTCCTGACTTTC. The J gene is TRBJ2-6, the V gene TRBV5-1; unclear D gene. Per germline, CDR1 SGHRS and CDR2 YFSETQ. V was trimmed by 8 bases and J by 0 bases, leaving 9 bases between them. The CDR3 is 14 amino acids.

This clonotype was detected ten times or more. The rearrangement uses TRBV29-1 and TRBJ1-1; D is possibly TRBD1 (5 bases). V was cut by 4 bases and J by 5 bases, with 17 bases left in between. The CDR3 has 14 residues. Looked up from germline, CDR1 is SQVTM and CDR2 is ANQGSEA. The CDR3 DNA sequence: TGCAGCGTTGTAATTCTTAGGGGCCAGACTGAAGCTTTCTTT. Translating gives CSVVILRGQTEAFF.

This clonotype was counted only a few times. CDR3 in amino acids: CSAPRGAEETQYF. CDR3 coding DNA: TGCAGTGCCCCGCGGGGGGCCGAAGAGACCCAGTACTTC. V gene TRBV20-1 combines with J gene TRBJ2-5; 8 bases are shared with TRBD2. Germline trimming cut 6 bases from V and 3 bases from J; bases unmatched to any gene: 6. The CDR3 loop spans 13 amino acids. The germline V gene has CDR1 DFQATT and CDR2 SNEGSKA (reference sequence).

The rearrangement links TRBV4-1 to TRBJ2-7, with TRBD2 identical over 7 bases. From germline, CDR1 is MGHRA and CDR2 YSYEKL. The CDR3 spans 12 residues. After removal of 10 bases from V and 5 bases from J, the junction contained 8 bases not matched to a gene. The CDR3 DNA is TGCGCCACCGGGGAGGGCCCCGACGAGCAGTACTTC. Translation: CATGEGPDEQYF.

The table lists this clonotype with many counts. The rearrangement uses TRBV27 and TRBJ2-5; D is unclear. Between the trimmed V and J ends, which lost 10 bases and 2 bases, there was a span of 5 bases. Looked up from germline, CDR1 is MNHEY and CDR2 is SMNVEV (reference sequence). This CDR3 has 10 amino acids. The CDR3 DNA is TGTGCCACCGCTCAAGAGACCCAGTACTTC. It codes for CATAQETQYF.

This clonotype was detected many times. CDR3 in DNA: TGTGCCAGCAGTAAGCGGACTAGCGGGGCCTTTAGAGAGACCCAGTACTTC. Its protein is CASSKRTSGAFRETQYF. This chain connects TRBV28 to TRBJ2-5; 12 nucleotides agree with TRBD2. The V segment lost 5 bases and the J segment 4 bases; nucleotides outside the gene matches: 11. Looked up from germline, CDR1 is MDHEN and CDR2 is SYDVKM. The CDR3 length is 17 residues.

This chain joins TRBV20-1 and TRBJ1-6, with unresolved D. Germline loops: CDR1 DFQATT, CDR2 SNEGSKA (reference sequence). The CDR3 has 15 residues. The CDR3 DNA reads TGCAGCGCACGAACCGGAGAGTCCTATAATTCACCCCTCCACTTT. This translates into CSARTGESYNSPLHF.

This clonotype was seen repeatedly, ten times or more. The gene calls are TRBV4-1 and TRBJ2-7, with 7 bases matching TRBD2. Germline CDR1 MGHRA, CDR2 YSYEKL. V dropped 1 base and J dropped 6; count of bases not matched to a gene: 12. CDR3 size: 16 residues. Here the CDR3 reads CASSQVRGRGLSEQYF. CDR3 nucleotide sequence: TGCGCCAGCAGCCAAGTCCGCGGGAGAGGCCTTTCCGAGCAGTACTTC.

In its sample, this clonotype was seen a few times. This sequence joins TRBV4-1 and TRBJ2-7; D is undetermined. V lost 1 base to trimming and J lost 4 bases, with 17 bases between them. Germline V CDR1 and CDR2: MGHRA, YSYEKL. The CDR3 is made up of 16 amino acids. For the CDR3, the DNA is TGCGCCAGCAGCCAAGGTAGGGAACTCAGAGTGTACGAGCAGTACTTC. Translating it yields CASSQGRELRVYEQYF.

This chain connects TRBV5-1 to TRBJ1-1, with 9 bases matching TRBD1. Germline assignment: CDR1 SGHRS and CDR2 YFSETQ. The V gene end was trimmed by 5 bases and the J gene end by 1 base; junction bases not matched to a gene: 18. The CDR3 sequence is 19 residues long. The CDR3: CASSPIPGTGTLRNTEAFF. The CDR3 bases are TGCGCCAGCAGTCCTATCCCGGGGACAGGGACATTGAGGAACACTGAAGCTTTCTTT.

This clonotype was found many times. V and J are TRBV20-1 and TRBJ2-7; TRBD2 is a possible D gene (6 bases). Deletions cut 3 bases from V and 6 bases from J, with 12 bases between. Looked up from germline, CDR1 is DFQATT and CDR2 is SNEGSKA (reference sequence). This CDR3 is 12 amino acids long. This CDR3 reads CSASVGGREQYF. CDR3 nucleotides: TGCAGTGCTAGTGTGGGAGGCCGCGAGCAGTACTTC.

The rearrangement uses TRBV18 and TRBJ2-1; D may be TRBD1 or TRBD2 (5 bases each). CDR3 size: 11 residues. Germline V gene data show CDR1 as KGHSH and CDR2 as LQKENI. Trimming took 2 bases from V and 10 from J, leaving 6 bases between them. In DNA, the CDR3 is TGTGCCAGCTCACCAGAGGGGGAGCAGTTCTTC. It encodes CASSPEGEQFF.

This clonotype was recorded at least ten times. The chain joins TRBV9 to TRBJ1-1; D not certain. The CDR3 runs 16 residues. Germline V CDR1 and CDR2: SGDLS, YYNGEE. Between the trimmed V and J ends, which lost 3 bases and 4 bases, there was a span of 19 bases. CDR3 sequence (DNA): TGTGCCAGCAGCGGGTCGACGAGGGCTGGATTCACTGAAGCTTTCTTT. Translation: CASSGSTRAGFTEAFF.

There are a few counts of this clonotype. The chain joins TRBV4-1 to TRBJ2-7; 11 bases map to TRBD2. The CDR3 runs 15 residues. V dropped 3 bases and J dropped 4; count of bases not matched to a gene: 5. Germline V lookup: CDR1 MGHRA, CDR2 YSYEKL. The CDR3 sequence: CASSHLLAGVYEQYF. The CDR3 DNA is TGCGCCAGCAGCCACTTACTAGCGGGAGTTTACGAGCAGTACTTC.

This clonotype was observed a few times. The CDR3 sequence is CATSDPTSSAQYF. CDR3 in DNA: TGTGCCACCAGTGACCCGACTAGCTCCGCGCAGTACTTC. The rearrangement joins TRBV24-1 to TRBJ2-7, with 7 bases identical to TRBD2. This CDR3 has 13 residues. Germline trimming cut 4 bases from V and 9 bases from J; bases unmatched to any gene: 8. The germline CDR1 and CDR2 sequences are KGHDR and SFDVKD.

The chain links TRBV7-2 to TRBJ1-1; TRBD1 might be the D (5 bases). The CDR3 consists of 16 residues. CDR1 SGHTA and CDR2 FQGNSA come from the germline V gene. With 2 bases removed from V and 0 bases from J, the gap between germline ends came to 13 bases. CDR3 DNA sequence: TGTGCCAGCAGCTTAACGGCCTTGGACATGAACACTGAAGCTTTCTTT. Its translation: CASSLTALDMNTEAFF.

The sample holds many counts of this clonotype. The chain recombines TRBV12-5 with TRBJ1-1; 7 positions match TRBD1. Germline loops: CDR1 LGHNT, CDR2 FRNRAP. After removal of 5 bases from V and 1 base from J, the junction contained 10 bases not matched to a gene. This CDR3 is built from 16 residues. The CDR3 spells CASGETGTDQNTEAFF. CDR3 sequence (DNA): TGTGCTAGTGGTGAAACCGGGACAGACCAGAACACTGAAGCTTTCTTT.

CDR3 sequence: CASTYTAGGPFDIQYF. The CDR3 nucleotides are TGTGCCAGCACCTACACAGCGGGAGGGCCATTTGACATTCAGTACTTC. The rearrangement joins TRBV28 to TRBJ2-4; the match to TRBD2 covers 10 bases. The CDR3 sequence is 16 residues long. Germline lookup yields CDR1 MDHEN and CDR2 SYDVKM. V dropped 7 bases and J dropped 8; count of bases not matched to a gene: 14.

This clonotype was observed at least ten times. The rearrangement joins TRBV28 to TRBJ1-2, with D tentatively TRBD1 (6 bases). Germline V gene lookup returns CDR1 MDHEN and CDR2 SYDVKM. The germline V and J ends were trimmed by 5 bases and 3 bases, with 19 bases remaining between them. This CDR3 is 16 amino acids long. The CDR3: CASSPAGQSRDYGYTF. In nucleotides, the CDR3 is TGTGCCAGCAGTCCTGCAGGACAGTCCCGGGACTATGGCTACACCTTC.

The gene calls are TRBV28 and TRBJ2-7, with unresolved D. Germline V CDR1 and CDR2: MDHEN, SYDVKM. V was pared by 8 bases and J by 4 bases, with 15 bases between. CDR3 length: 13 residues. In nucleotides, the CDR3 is TGTGCCAGCTCAAGTAGGGTAAATTACGAGCAGTACTTC. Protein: CASSSRVNYEQYF.

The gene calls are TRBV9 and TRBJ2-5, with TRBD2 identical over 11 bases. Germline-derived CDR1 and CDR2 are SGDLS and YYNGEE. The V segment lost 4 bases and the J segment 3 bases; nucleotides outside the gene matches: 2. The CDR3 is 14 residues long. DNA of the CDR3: TGTGCCAGCAGCATAGCGGGAGGGGAAGAGACCCAGTACTTC. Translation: CASSIAGGEETQYF.

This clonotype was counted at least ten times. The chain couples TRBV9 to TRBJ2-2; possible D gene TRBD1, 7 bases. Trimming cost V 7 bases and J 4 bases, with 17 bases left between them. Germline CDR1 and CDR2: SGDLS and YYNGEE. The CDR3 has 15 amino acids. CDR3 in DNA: TGTGCCAGCTCTGGAGGGGGCCGGGGCACCGGGGAGCTGTTTTTT. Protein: CASSGGGRGTGELFF.

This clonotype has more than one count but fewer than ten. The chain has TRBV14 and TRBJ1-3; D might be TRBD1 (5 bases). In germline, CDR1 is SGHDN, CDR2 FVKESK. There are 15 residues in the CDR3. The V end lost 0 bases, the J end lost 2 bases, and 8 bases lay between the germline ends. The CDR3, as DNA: TGTGCCAGCAGCCAAGATTGGGGGGCTGGAAACACCATATATTTT. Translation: CASSQDWGAGNTIYF.